These T cell receptor beta chains were read from a single sample in a study of T cell repertoires in cytomegalovirus infection. MiXCR was run by TCRdb on the reads, yielding one entry per CDR3 protein. The sample gives under 450,000 distinct CDR3 sequences, approximately 30% of which show up once; roughly 14% is in the top ten. For these receptors, no antigen is known. This sample comprised cultured PBMCs, obtained from culture after CMV antigen stimulation. The origin of the receptors is a human donor in good health (CMV status not recorded). Some clones in this sample may be carry-over from other donors' samples. The conserved cysteine and the conserved F or W are not part of the CDR3 here. Size is omitted from some rows. Given values are once, few, many or a class for expanded clones.

V gene: TRBV14; clone size: -; J gene: TRBJ1-2; CDR3 protein: ASSQVGFGGYT
V gene: TRBV28; clone size: -; J gene: TRBJ1-4; CDR3 protein: ASMPGYPREKLF
V gene: TRBV7-2; clone size: many; J gene: TRBJ2-3; CDR3 protein: ASSLYAGGDTQY
V gene: TRBV7-9; clone size: few; J gene: TRBJ1-2; CDR3 protein: ASSLRAGTEPYGYT
V gene: TRBV28; clone size: many; J gene: TRBJ1-4; CDR3 protein: ASSRDASTNEKLF
V gene: TRBV29-1; clone size: -; J gene: TRBJ2-5; CDR3 protein: SVEDAGRAPQY
V gene: TRBV12-3/TRBV12-4; clone size: many; J gene: TRBJ1-5; CDR3 protein: ASRSELVRQPQH
V gene: TRBV7-2; clone size: -; J gene: TRBJ1-1; CDR3 protein: ASSLRSWTEEAF
V gene: TRBV4-1; clone size: few; J gene: TRBJ1-2; CDR3 protein: ASSQVETAAFGVTLT
V gene: TRBV19; clone size: few; J gene: TRBJ2-5; CDR3 protein: ASRSSGTSGRFQETQY
V gene: TRBV19; clone size: few; J gene: TRBJ1-1; CDR3 protein: ASSTQFDRRNTEAF
V gene: TRBV20-1; clone size: -; J gene: TRBJ2-3; CDR3 protein: SARDGARAGGRETQY
V gene: TRBV7-6; clone size: -; J gene: TRBJ2-7; CDR3 protein: ASSLDSVGSEQY
V gene: TRBV27; clone size: -; J gene: TRBJ2-1; CDR3 protein: ASSQQAWGSYNEQF
V gene: TRBV11-2; clone size: -; J gene: TRBJ2-3; CDR3 protein: ASSTAGPTQY
V gene: TRBV11-3; clone size: -; J gene: TRBJ2-5; CDR3 protein: ASSLGLAGDQETQY
V gene: TRBV7-8; clone size: -; J gene: TRBJ2-3; CDR3 protein: ASSASPDTQY
V gene: TRBV6-5; clone size: -; J gene: TRBJ2-7; CDR3 protein: ASSSELTGGWEQY
V gene: TRBV7-4; clone size: -; J gene: TRBJ2-1; CDR3 protein: ASSPQFNEQF